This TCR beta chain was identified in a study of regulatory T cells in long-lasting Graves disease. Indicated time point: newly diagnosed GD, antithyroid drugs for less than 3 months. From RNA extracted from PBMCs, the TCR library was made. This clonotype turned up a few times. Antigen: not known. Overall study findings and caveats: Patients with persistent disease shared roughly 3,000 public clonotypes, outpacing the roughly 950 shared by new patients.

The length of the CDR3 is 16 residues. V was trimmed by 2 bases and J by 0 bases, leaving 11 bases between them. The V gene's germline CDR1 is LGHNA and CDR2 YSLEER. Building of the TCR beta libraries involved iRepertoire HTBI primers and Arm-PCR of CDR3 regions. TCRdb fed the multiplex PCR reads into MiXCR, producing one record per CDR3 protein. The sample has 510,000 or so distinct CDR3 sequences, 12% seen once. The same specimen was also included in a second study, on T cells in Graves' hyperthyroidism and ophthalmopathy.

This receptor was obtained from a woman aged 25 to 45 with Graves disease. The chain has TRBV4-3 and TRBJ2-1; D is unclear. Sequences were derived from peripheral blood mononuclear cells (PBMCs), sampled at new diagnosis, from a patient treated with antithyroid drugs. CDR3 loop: CASSQFKTPSYNEQFF. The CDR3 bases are TGCGCCAGCAGCCAATTTAAGACGCCCTCCTACAATGAGCAGTTCTTC.